This TCR beta chain was documented in a study of OX40 agonist ivuxolimab in advanced cancers. This table comes from immunoSEQ multiplex PCR, and its TCRdb copy is limited to in-frame clones, with some not included. The sample records tens of thousands of clones, roughly 88% being singletons. Germline CDR1 and CDR2: SGDLS and YYNGEE. The CDR3 runs 15 residues. The trim removed 3 bases at V and 7 bases at J, leaving 7 bases unmatched. This clonotype was obtained from an adult with an advanced solid tumor such as melanoma, head and neck, liver or kidney cancer. V is TRBV9 and J is TRBJ2-1, with TRBD2 matching 10 bases. Material: CD4+ or CD8+ T cells sorted from blood, obtained in a trial of the OX40 agonist ivuxolimab. This chain's CDR3 is CASSDGSGRYNEQFF. The CDR3, as DNA: TGTGCCAGCAGCGACGGTAGCGGGAGGTATAATGAGCAGTTCTTC.